This TCR beta chain derives from a study of CD8 T cells in ankylosing spondylitis. Overall study results and limits: Ankylosing spondylitis blood seemed to carry a telltale TCR beta motif made of about 8 highly homologous variants.

Quantitative 5'-RACE was performed with molecular barcodes, and it yielded the TCR beta libraries. TCRdb reprocessed the 5' RACE reads via MiXCR and lists one record per CDR3 protein. The table has more than 650,000 distinct CDR3 sequences, roughly 12% seen once; the top ten hold 0.51%. Turning to this clonotype: Its antigen is not known.

The germline CDR1 and CDR2 sequences are DFQATT and SNEGSKA (reference sequence). V was cut by 5 bases and J by 7 bases, with 9 bases left in between. The CDR3 sequence is 11 residues long. The TCR originated in a male donor with ankylosing spondylitis. The chain combines TRBV20-1 with TRBJ2-1; no clear D. Sample: blood, either unsorted or a sorted T cell fraction (not recorded which). CDR3 region: CSALRRNEQFF. In DNA form, the CDR3 reads TGCAGTGCTCTCCGGCGGAATGAGCAGTTCTTC.